The rows below give T cell receptor beta chains drawn from one sample of a study of T-cell memory formation after mild COVID-19. One entry per CDR3 protein results from TCRdb running MiXCR on the 5' RACE reads. This sample has just over 350,000 distinct CDR3 sequences, with approximately 15% found just once. Input material: PBMCs or a T cell subset sorted from them (not recorded which). These receptor sequences come from a man younger than 35 who had mild COVID-19 (a few samples of this study predate the infection). Cell type and time point are not known. CDR3s include the opening cysteine and the closing phenylalanine or tryptophan. A D gene is named only where the DNA matches it firmly. Clone size is shown for a subset of rows, as once, few, many or a class of expanded clone.

d_call | clone_size | j_call | v_call | cdr3_aa | cdr3_nt
NA | few | TRBJ1-2 | TRBV4-1 | CASSQDQTDYGYTF | TGCGCCAGCAGCCAAGATCAGACAGACTATGGCTACACCTTC
NA | NA | TRBJ1-1 | TRBV7-8 | CASRQAIMNTEAFF | TGTGCCAGCAGACAGGCAATAATGAACACTGAAGCTTTCTTT
NA | few | TRBJ1-5 | TRBV9 | CASSPDGHSNQPQHF | TGTGCCAGCAGCCCAGACGGGCATAGCAATCAGCCCCAGCATTTT
NA | NA | TRBJ1-5 | TRBV2 | CASSLRKINQPQHF | TGTGCCAGCAGCTTACGGAAGATCAATCAGCCCCAGCATTTT
NA | NA | TRBJ1-2 | TRBV19 | CASTILGGFDGYTF | TGTGCCAGTACCATCCTCGGGGGGTTCGATGGCTACACCTTC
TRBD2 | few | TRBJ2-1 | TRBV20-1 | CSAFPRGEFHEQFF | TGCAGTGCCTTTCCCCGGGGGGAATTCCATGAGCAGTTCTTC
TRBD2 | few | TRBJ2-4 | TRBV9 | CASSGGGPLAKNIQYF | TGTGCCAGCAGTGGGGGGGGACCTCTAGCCAAAAACATTCAGTACTTC
NA | NA | TRBJ1-1 | TRBV13 | CAAADEAQNTEAFF | TGTGCCGCCGCAGATGAGGCGCAGAACACTGAAGCTTTCTTT
TRBD1 | NA | TRBJ2-5 | TRBV20-1 | CSARDREVGETQYF | TGCAGTGCTAGGGACAGGGAAGTAGGAGAGACCCAGTACTTC
NA | NA | TRBJ2-5 | TRBV6-2/TRBV6-3 | CASHSEIQETQYF | TGTGCCAGCCATTCGGAAATACAAGAGACCCAGTACTTC